Following are 30 T cell receptor beta chains from one sample sequenced in a study of T-cell reconstitution after alpha-beta-depleted transplantation in children. Preparation of the TCRbeta library used unique molecular identifiers. TCRdb independently ran MiXCR on the PCR reads; one entry per CDR3 protein. Of about 210,000 distinct CDR3 sequences listed, 17% were seen once; the top ten hold roughly two fifths. The source material was PBMCs, mostly from graft donor cells, sampled 360 days after TCRalphabeta/CD19-depleted stem cell transplant. The origin of the receptors is a male patient under 10 years old who had a stem cell transplant for acute lymphoblastic leukemia, so the T cells may come from the graft donor.

The chain uses TRBV6-5 and TRBJ2-7; D is unclear. V lost 0 bases and J lost 3, with 12 bases in between. The V gene's germline CDR1 is MNHEY and CDR2 SVGAGI. CDR3 length equals 15 residues. As DNA, the CDR3 is TGTGCCAGCAGTTACTCGGCCGGGTCGGGCTACGAGCAGTACTTC. Protein product: CASSYSAGSGYEQYF.

This clonotype was seen a handful of times. This chain connects TRBV7-2 to TRBJ2-6; TRBD1 or TRBD2 may be the D gene (5 bases each). V gave up 8 bases and J gave up 4 bases, with 12 bases separating them. Germline lookup yields CDR1 SGHTA and CDR2 FQGNSA. The CDR3 runs to 14 residues. The CDR3 DNA reads TGTGCCAGCTGGTGGGGGTCCGGGGCCAACGTCCTGACTTTC. Amino acids: CASWWGSGANVLTF.

The V gene is TRBV5-1, the J gene TRBJ2-7, with D perhaps TRBD1 (5 bases). Germline-derived CDR1 and CDR2 are SGHRS and YFSETQ. The CDR3 has 14 residues. Trimming cost V 3 bases and J 5 bases, with 15 bases left between them. The DNA for the CDR3 is TGCGCCAGCAGCTCTGGACATATGTTTGACGAGCAGTACTTC. Translating gives CASSSGHMFDEQYF.

The chain's CDR3 is CASSTHRVRLETQYF. The CDR3 DNA sequence: TGTGCCAGCAGTACCCACAGGGTTAGGTTGGAGACCCAGTACTTC. This chain uses TRBV12-3 or TRBV12-4 with TRBJ2-5; TRBD1 is a possible D gene (6 bases). V lost 5 bases to trimming and J lost 5 bases, with 18 bases between them. The CDR3 spans 15 residues.

The J gene is TRBJ2-3, the V gene TRBV6-5; 8 bases match TRBD2. Per the germline V gene, CDR1 is MNHEY and CDR2 is SVGAGI. The CDR3 is 15 amino acids. Trimming removed 6 bases from V and 2 bases from J; junction bases left unmatched: 7. The CDR3, as DNA: TGTGCCAGCAGCCGTAGCGGGGAGGACACAGATACGCAGTATTTT. This codes for CASSRSGEDTDTQYF.

This clonotype was found a few times. The rearrangement joins TRBV6-5 to TRBJ1-1; maybe TRBD1 (6 bases). In germline, CDR1 is MNHEY, CDR2 SVGAGI. V was clipped by 5 bases and J by 8 bases, with 12 bases between them. The CDR3 contains 12 residues. The CDR3 loop reads CASSPNRVEAFF. The CDR3 coding sequence is TGTGCCAGCAGTCCTAACAGGGTAGAAGCTTTCTTT.

The gene calls are TRBV7-9 and TRBJ1-4, with a possible D match to TRBD1 (5 bases). There are 16 residues in the CDR3. Germline V gene data show CDR1 as SEHNR and CDR2 as FQNEAQ (reference sequence). V was pared by 0 bases and J by 14 bases, with 22 bases between. The CDR3 is CASSLAKTTEESPLFF. For the CDR3, the DNA is TGTGCCAGCAGCTTAGCGAAGACGACAGAGGAGTCGCCTCTGTTTTTT.

The rearrangement links TRBV7-9 to TRBJ1-1; weak D call: TRBD1 (5 bases). The CDR3 sequence is 13 residues long. V lost 6 bases and J lost 0, with 8 bases in between. Germline assignment: CDR1 SEHNR and CDR2 FQNEAQ (reference sequence). CDR3 sequence reads: CASRGTVNTEAFF. CDR3 coding DNA: TGTGCCAGCAGAGGGACGGTGAACACTGAAGCTTTCTTT. The variable domain in full, completed from reference TRBV7-9 and TRBJ1-1, reads DTGVSQNPRHKITKRGQNVTFRCDPISEHNRLYWYRQTLGQGPEFLTYFQNEAQLEKSRLLSDRFSAERPKGSFSTLEIQRTEQGDSAMYLCASRGTVNTEAFFGQGTRLTVV.

This clonotype showed up just once. This chain links TRBV20-1 with TRBJ2-7; TRBD1 aligns across 8 bases. Losses at the gene ends were 5 bases for V and 4 bases for J; bases not matched to a gene: 7. This CDR3 spans 13 amino acids. CDR1 DFQATT and CDR2 SNEGSKA come from the germline V gene (reference sequence). The CDR3: CSASSRGRYEQYF. The CDR3 bases are TGCAGTGCTTCCTCCAGGGGGCGGTACGAGCAGTACTTC.

This clonotype has a handful of counts. The chain combines TRBV5-1 with TRBJ2-3, with D possibly TRBD1 on 5 matching bases. The CDR3 totals 15 residues. V lost 3 bases and J lost 4, with 15 bases in between. Germline V gene sequence: CDR1 SGHRS, CDR2 YFSETQ. CDR3 protein: CASSSVDISPDTQYF. CDR3 DNA: TGCGCCAGCAGCTCGGTGGACATCTCCCCAGATACGCAGTATTTT.

V gene TRBV11-3 combines with J gene TRBJ1-1, with 9 bases fitting TRBD1. Germline V gene sequence: CDR1 SGHNT, CDR2 YENEEA. V lost 5 bases and J lost 1; bases outside the gene matches: 5. The CDR3 extends over 15 amino acids. Here the CDR3 DNA reads TGTGCCAGCAGCCCGTGGGACAGGGAGAACACTGAAGCTTTCTTT. Translating gives CASSPWDRENTEAFF. Using reference TRBV11-3 and TRBJ1-1 for the parts outside the CDR3, the full variable domain is EAGVVQSPRYKIIEKKQPVAFWCNPISGHNTLYWYLQNLGQGPELLIRYENEEAVDDSQLPKDRFSAERLKGVDSTLKIQPAELGDSAVYLCASSPWDRENTEAFFGQGTRLTVV.

This chain links TRBV20-1 with TRBJ2-5; D unresolved. Trimming left V 0 bases short and J 5 bases short, with 7 bases between. This CDR3 is 12 amino acids long. Germline CDR1 is DFQATT and CDR2 is SNEGSKA (reference sequence). CDR3 region: CSARETVETQYF. DNA of the CDR3: TGCAGTGCTAGAGAAACCGTGGAGACCCAGTACTTC.

This clonotype was seen a handful of times. The chain carries TRBV2 and TRBJ1-3; D ambiguous. Deletions cut 5 bases from V and 4 bases from J, with 12 bases between. CDR1 and CDR2 from the germline V gene are SNHLY and FYNNEI. The CDR3 length is 14 residues. CDR3 coding DNA: TGTGCCAGCAGTTCAACCGAAGCGGGAAACACCATATATTTT. Protein sequence: CASSSTEAGNTIYF. Filled out from reference TRBV2 and TRBJ1-3, the complete variable domain reads EPEVTQTPSHQVTQMGQEVILRCVPISNHLYFYWYRQILGQKVEFLVSFYNNEISEKSEIFDDQFSVERPDGSNFTLKIRSTKLEDSAMYFCASSSTEAGNTIYFGEGSWLTVV.

There are a few counts of this clonotype. The rearrangement links TRBV12-3 or TRBV12-4 to TRBJ2-5, with 7 nucleotides matching TRBD1. The trim removed 3 bases at V and 4 bases at J, leaving 5 bases unmatched. CDR3 length: 14 amino acids. Here the CDR3 DNA reads TGTGCCAGCAGTTTCGACAGGGCTGGAGAGACCCAGTACTTC. Protein product: CASSFDRAGETQYF.

V is TRBV5-1 and J is TRBJ1-6; no firm D call. The CDR3 sequence is 15 residues long. The germline V gene has CDR1 SGHRS and CDR2 YFSETQ. V shed 5 bases and J shed 9 bases, with 18 bases lying between them. CDR3 nucleotides: TGCGCCAGCAGAGAACGAGGGATAGCCTTTTCACCCCTCCACTTT. This encodes CASRERGIAFSPLHF.

This chain links TRBV7-8 with TRBJ1-4; TRBD1 aligns across 10 bases. The trim removed 4 bases at V and 2 bases at J, leaving 10 bases unmatched. The CDR3 length is 18 residues. Per the germline V gene, CDR1 is SGHVS and CDR2 is FQNEAQ. The CDR3, as DNA: TGTGCCAGCAGCTCCGCCGACAGGGGGCTAGCTACTAATGAAAAACTGTTTTTT. Its translation is CASSSADRGLATNEKLFF.

The table lists this clonotype with a few counts. The V call is TRBV6-2 or TRBV6-3, the J call TRBJ2-1; tentative D call: TRBD2 (6 bases). V lost 2 bases and J 9 bases, leaving 20 bases between the germline ends. The germline CDR1 and CDR2 sequences are MNHEY and SVGEGT. CDR3 size: 16 residues. This CDR3 is CASSYQLARSLGEQFF. In DNA, the CDR3 is TGTGCCAGCAGTTACCAACTAGCTCGGTCCCTCGGTGAGCAGTTCTTC.

This clonotype appeared many times. The chain couples TRBV7-2 to TRBJ1-2, with a possible D match to TRBD1 (5 bases). CDR3 length equals 15 residues. Deletions cut 0 bases from V and 7 bases from J, with 15 bases between. Germline V lookup: CDR1 SGHTA, CDR2 FQGNSA. CDR3: CASSLAFPPRGGYTF. The DNA for the CDR3 is TGTGCCAGCAGCTTAGCGTTTCCTCCGAGGGGTGGCTACACCTTC.

This clonotype showed up just a few times. The chain is built from TRBV5-1 and TRBJ1-5; 8 bases map to TRBD1. This CDR3 has 14 residues. Germline CDR1 reads SGHRS; CDR2 reads YFSETQ. Trimming removed 0 bases from V and 6 bases from J; junction bases left unmatched: 2. CDR3 residues: CASSLGDRSQPQHF. CDR3 nucleotides: TGCGCCAGCAGCTTGGGGGACAGGAGTCAGCCCCAGCATTTT.

Only a few counts were recorded for this clonotype. The genes are TRBV7-3 and TRBJ2-3; the match to TRBD2 covers 9 bases. The junction had 7 bases not matched to a gene; V was cut back by 4 bases and J by 2 bases. The germline CDR1 and CDR2 sequences are SGHTA and FQGTGA. The CDR3 has 16 residues. The CDR3 region is CASSSWGTSPTDTQYF. The CDR3 bases are TGTGCCAGCAGCTCCTGGGGGACTAGCCCCACAGATACGCAGTATTTT.

The chain uses TRBV12-3 or TRBV12-4 and TRBJ2-1, with D possibly being TRBD1 (5 bases). The CDR3 runs 18 residues. The ends were cut back, 5 bases at V and 7 bases at J, with 27 bases in the middle. This CDR3 is CASSQHGPIGIGANEQFF. The CDR3 DNA is TGTGCCAGCAGTCAACACGGCCCGATAGGAATAGGGGCAAATGAGCAGTTCTTC.

The table lists this clonotype with a few counts. This chain links TRBV5-1 with TRBJ1-1, with D perhaps matching TRBD1 (6 bases). The CDR3 runs 12 residues. Germline lookup yields CDR1 SGHRS and CDR2 YFSETQ. V was clipped by 4 bases and J by 6 bases, with 10 bases between them. The CDR3 reads CASSPDRSEAFF. Here the CDR3 DNA reads TGCGCCAGCAGCCCGGACAGATCTGAAGCTTTCTTT.

CDR3 sequence: CASSLIGGSTDTQYF. CDR3 bases: TGTGCCAGCAGCCTAATCGGGGGGAGCACAGATACGCAGTATTTT. The chain uses TRBV11-2 and TRBJ2-3; TRBD2 matches at 7 bases. The V and J ends lost 5 bases and 0 bases, in that order; junction bases with no gene match: 5. Germline V gene data show CDR1 as SGHAT and CDR2 as FQNNGV. The CDR3 spans 15 residues.

The chain joins TRBV20-1 to TRBJ1-5; no clear D gene. V was clipped by 1 base and J by 0 bases, with 13 bases between them. Germline V gene lookup returns CDR1 DFQATT and CDR2 SNEGSKA (reference sequence). The CDR3 spans 16 residues. CDR3 region: CSARGEGDYSNQPQHF. As DNA, the CDR3 is TGCAGTGCTAGAGGGGAGGGTGACTATAGCAATCAGCCCCAGCATTTT.

This clonotype appeared a few times. This chain links TRBV7-6 with TRBJ2-7, with unresolved D. CDR1 SGHVS and CDR2 FNYEAQ come from the germline V gene. V lost 1 base to trimming and J lost 1 base, with 11 bases between them. This CDR3 has 15 residues. The DNA for the CDR3 is TGTGCCAGCAGCTTAGGTAGGGAACCATCCTACGAGCAGTACTTC. Amino acid sequence: CASSLGREPSYEQYF. The variable domain in full, with the rest retrieved from reference TRBV7-6 and TRBJ2-7, is GAGVSQSPRYKVTKRGQDVALRCDPISGHVSLYWYRQALGQGPEFLTYFNYEAQQDKSGLPNDRFSAERPEGSISTLTIQRTEQRDSAMYRCASSLGREPSYEQYFGPGTRLTVT.

The chain carries TRBV11-2 and TRBJ2-1, with D maybe TRBD2 (5 bases). This CDR3 contains 15 residues. CDR1 is SGHAT, CDR2 FQNNGV, per germline. With 8 bases removed from V and 6 bases from J, the gap between germline ends came to 20 bases. This chain's CDR3 is CASRPRGLSGNEQFF. The CDR3 nucleotides read TGTGCCAGCCGACCCCGAGGGCTTTCTGGCAATGAGCAGTTCTTC. Full variable domain (outside the CDR3, taken from reference TRBV11-2 and TRBJ2-1): EAGVAQSPRYKIIEKRQSVAFWCNPISGHATLYWYQQILGQGPKLLIQFQNNGVVDDSQLPKDRFSAERLKGVDSTLKIQPAKLEDSAVYLCASRPRGLSGNEQFFGPGTRLTVL.

This sequence joins TRBV28 and TRBJ2-3; D gene uncertain. V gave up 8 bases and J gave up 4 bases, with 7 bases separating them. The CDR3 totals 11 residues. The V gene's germline CDR1 is MDHEN and CDR2 SYDVKM. CDR3: CASHGADTQYF. Here the CDR3 DNA reads TGTGCCAGCCACGGCGCAGATACGCAGTATTTT. Looking up the rest from reference TRBV28 and TRBJ2-3 gives the full variable domain: DVKVTQSSRYLVKRTGEKVFLECVQDMDHENMFWYRQDPGLGLRLIYFSYDVKMKEKGDIPEGYSVSREKKERFSLILESASTNQTSMYLCASHGADTQYFGPGTRLTVL.

This sequence joins TRBV5-1 and TRBJ2-2; a weak D match, TRBD1 (6 bases). Germline V gene data show CDR1 as SGHRS and CDR2 as YFSETQ. V was shortened by 7 bases and J by 0 bases, with 13 bases between the two germline ends. CDR3 length equals 15 residues. The CDR3 DNA reads TGCGCCAGCCGCCGGACAGAAACGAACACCGGGGAGCTGTTTTTT. It codes for CASRRTETNTGELFF.

There are a few counts of this clonotype. This chain uses TRBV7-8 with TRBJ2-7; the D call may be TRBD1 or TRBD2 (5 bases each). This CDR3 is 14 amino acids long. Germline values: CDR1 SGHVS, CDR2 FQNEAQ. The germline V and J ends were trimmed by 5 bases and 2 bases, with 13 bases remaining between them. CDR3 nucleotide sequence: TGTGCCAGCAGCACCCGGGACGGACCCTACGAGCAGTACTTC. Translated, it gives CASSTRDGPYEQYF.

This clonotype was found a few times. The rearrangement joins TRBV28 to TRBJ2-5, with 11 bases matching TRBD2. The CDR3 has 18 residues. V lost 3 bases and J lost 4; bases outside the gene matches: 13. Per the germline V gene, CDR1 is MDHEN and CDR2 is SYDVKM. In DNA form, the CDR3 reads TGTGCCAGCAGTTTTCCAGCTAGCGGGAGGTATACGGGAGAGACCCAGTACTTC. Its protein is CASSFPASGRYTGETQYF.